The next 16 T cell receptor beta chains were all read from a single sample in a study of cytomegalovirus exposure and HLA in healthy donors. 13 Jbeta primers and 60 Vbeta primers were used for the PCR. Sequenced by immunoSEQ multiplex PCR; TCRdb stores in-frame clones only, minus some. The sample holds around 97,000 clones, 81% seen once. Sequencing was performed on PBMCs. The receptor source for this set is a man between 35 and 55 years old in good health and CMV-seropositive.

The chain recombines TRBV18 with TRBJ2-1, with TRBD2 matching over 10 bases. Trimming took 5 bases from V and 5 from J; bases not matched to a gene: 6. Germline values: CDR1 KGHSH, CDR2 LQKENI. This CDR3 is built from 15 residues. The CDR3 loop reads CASSSLAGGNNEQFF. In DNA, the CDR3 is TGTGCCAGCTCAAGCTTAGCGGGGGGAAACAATGAGCAGTTCTTC.

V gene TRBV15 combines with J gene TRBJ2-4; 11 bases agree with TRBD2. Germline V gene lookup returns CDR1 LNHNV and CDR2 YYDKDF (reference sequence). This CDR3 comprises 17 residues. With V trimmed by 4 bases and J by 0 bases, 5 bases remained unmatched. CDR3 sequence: CATSMGTSGLAKNIQYF. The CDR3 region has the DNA TGTGCCACCAGCATGGGGACTAGCGGACTAGCCAAAAACATTCAGTACTTC.

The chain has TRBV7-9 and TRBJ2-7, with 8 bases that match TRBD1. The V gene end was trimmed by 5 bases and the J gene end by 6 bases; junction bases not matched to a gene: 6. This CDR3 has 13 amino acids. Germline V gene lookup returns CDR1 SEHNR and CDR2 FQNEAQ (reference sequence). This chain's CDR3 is CASSTDRVREQYF. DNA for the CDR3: TGTGCCAGCAGCACGGACAGGGTGCGCGAGCAGTACTTC.

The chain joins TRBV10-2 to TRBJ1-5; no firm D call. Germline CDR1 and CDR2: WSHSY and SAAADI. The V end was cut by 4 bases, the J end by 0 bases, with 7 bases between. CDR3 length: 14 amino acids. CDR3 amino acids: CASSATYSNQPQHF. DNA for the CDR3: TGCGCCAGCAGTGCGACTTATAGCAATCAGCCCCAGCATTTT.

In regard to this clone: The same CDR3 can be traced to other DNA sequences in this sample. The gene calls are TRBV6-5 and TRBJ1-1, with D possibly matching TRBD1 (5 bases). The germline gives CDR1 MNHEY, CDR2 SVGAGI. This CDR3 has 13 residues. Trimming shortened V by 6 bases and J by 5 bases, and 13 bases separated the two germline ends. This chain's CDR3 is CASRSPGGTEAFF. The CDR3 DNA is TGTGCCAGCAGAAGCCCGGGGGGAACTGAAGCTTTCTTT.

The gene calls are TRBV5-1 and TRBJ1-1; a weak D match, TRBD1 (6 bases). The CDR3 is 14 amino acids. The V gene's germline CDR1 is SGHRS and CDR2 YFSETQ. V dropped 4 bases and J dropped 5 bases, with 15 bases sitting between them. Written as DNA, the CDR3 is TGCGCCAGCAGCCCAGGACAGACCTGGACTGAAGCTTTCTTT. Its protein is CASSPGQTWTEAFF.

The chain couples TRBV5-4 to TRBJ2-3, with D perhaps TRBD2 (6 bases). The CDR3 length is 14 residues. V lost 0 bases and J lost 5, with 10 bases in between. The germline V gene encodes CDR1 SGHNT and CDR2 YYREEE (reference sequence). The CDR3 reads CASSLEMGGDTQYF. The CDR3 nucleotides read TGTGCCAGCAGCTTGGAAATGGGGGGAGATACGCAGTATTTT.

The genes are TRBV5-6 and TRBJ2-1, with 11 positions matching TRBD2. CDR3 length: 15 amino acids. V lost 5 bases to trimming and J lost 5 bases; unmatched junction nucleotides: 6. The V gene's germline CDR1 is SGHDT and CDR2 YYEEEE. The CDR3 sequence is CASSRTSGGNNEQFF. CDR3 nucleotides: TGTGCCAGCAGTCGAACTAGCGGGGGAAACAATGAGCAGTTCTTC.

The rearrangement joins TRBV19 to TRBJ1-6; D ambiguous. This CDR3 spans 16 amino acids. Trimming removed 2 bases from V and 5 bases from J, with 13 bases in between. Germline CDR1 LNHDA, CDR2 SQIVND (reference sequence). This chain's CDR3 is CASSISSAGNNSPLHF. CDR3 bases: TGTGCCAGTAGTATATCCTCCGCCGGTAATAATTCACCCCTCCACTTT.

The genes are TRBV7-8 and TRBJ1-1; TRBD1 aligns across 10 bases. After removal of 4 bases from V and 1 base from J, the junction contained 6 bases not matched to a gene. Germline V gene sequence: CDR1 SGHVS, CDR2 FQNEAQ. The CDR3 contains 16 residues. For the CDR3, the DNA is TGTGCCAGCAGCTACGGGACAGGGGTTCGGAACACTGAAGCTTTCTTT. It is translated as CASSYGTGVRNTEAFF.

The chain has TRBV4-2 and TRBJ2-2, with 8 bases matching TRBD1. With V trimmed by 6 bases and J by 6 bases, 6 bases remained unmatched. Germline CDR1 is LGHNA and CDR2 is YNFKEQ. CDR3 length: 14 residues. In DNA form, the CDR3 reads TGTGCCAGCAGAGGACAGGGAAGGTCCGGGGAGCTGTTTTTT. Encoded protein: CASRGQGRSGELFF.

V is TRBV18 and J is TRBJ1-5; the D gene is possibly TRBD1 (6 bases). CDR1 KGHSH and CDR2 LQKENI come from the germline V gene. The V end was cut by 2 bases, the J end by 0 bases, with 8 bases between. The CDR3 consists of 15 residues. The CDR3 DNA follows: TGTGCCAGCTCACCAGGGACAACTAGCAATCAGCCCCAGCATTTT. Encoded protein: CASSPGTTSNQPQHF.

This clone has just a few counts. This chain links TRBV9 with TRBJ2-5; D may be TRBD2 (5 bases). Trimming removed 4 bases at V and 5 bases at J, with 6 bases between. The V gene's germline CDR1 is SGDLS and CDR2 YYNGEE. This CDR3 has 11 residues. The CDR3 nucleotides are TGTGCCAGCAGCCGCGGGGAGACCCAGTACTTC. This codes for CASSRGETQYF.

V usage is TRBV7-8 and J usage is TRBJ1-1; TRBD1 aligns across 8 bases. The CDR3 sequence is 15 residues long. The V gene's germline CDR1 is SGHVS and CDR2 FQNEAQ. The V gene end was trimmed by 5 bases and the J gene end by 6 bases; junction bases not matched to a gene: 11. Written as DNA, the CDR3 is TGTGCCAGCAGCGCGCAAACAGGGGGTCTCGCTGAAGCTTTCTTT. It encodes CASSAQTGGLAEAFF.

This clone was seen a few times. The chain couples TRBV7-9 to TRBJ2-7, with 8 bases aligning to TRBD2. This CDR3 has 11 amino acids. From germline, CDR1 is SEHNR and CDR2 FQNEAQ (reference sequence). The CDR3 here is CSTRGGDEQYF. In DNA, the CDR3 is TGTTCCACCCGGGGGGGGGACGAGCAGTACTTC.

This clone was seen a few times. The CDR3 nucleotides read TGCGCCAGCAGCCAAGAAAGAAAAGGGCGGGCGGGTGGTCGGAACACTGAAGCTTTCTTT. This codes for CASSQERKGRAGGRNTEAFF. The chain carries TRBV4-1 and TRBJ1-1; D not resolved. The CDR3 spans 20 residues. Deletions cut 0 bases from V and 1 base from J, with 24 bases between. CDR1 is MGHRA and CDR2 is YSYEKL in the germline V gene.